The 10 T cell receptor beta chains listed next were all sequenced from one sample in a study of T cells in Graves' hyperthyroidism and ophthalmopathy. RNA transcripts were the template for amplifying TCR beta CDR3 regions. Carried out on the TCR CDR3, a first-round RT-PCR used the HTBI primer set. MiXCR, applied by TCRdb to the multiplex PCR reads, yields one record per CDR3 protein. The repertoire holds hundreds of thousands of distinct CDR3 sequences, 45% seen once, with approximately 6.8% in the top ten. The specimen sequenced was peripheral blood or thyroid tissue (not recorded which). Receptors were obtained from an adult man with Graves' disease, either hyperthyroidism or ophthalmopathy (not recorded which).

A few counts support this clonotype. This chain links TRBV7-9 with TRBJ2-7, with TRBD2 matching over 7 bases. Germline CDR1 SEHNR, CDR2 FQNEAQ (reference sequence). The V gene end was trimmed by 5 bases and the J gene end by 3 bases; junction bases not matched to a gene: 10. CDR3 length: 15 amino acids. The CDR3 nucleotides read TGTGCCAGCAGCCAAGAAGGGACTACGATCTACGAGCAGTACTTC. The encoded protein is CASSQEGTTIYEQYF.

The chain has TRBV12-3 or TRBV12-4 and TRBJ1-5, with D perhaps TRBD1 (6 bases). Trimming stripped 7 bases from V and 0 bases from J, with 13 bases between. CDR3 length: 15 amino acids. The DNA for the CDR3 is TGTGCCAGCACAGAGGGGGGGAGTAGCAATCAGCCCCAGCATTTT. Translating gives CASTEGGSSNQPQHF.

This chain uses TRBV25-1 with TRBJ1-2; D might be TRBD1 (5 bases). Germline-derived CDR1 and CDR2 are MGHDK and SYGVNS. The CDR3 is made up of 15 amino acids. V gave up 2 bases and J gave up 6 bases, with 16 bases separating them. The CDR3 here is CASSEGLSRGNGYTF. For the CDR3, the DNA is TGTGCCAGCAGTGAAGGTCTCTCGAGGGGAAATGGCTACACCTTC.

The chain combines TRBV7-9 with TRBJ2-7, with TRBD2 identical over 9 bases. The CDR3 sequence is 16 residues long. The germline CDR1 and CDR2 sequences are SEHNR and FQNEAQ (reference sequence). V shed 5 bases and J 5 bases; nucleotides not matched to a gene: 13. The CDR3 coding sequence is TGTGCCAGCAGCCCTGGGCGTGGCGGGAGGGATAACGAGCAGTACTTC. Protein sequence: CASSPGRGGRDNEQYF. The complete variable domain, with remaining parts taken from reference TRBV7-9 and TRBJ2-7, reads DTGVSQNPRHKITKRGQNVTFRCDPISEHNRLYWYRQTLGQGPEFLTYFQNEAQLEKSRLLSDRFSAERPKGSFSTLEIQRTEQGDSAMYLCASSPGRGGRDNEQYFGPGTRLTVT.

The chain is built from TRBV2 and TRBJ1-1; no clear D gene. The germline V gene has CDR1 SNHLY and CDR2 FYNNEI. CDR3 length: 12 residues. V lost 8 bases and J 1 base, leaving 8 bases between the germline ends. This chain's CDR3 is CASGSGNTEAFF. In DNA form, the CDR3 reads TGTGCCAGCGGGTCGGGGAACACTGAAGCTTTCTTT.

The CDR3 region has the DNA TGTGCCAGCAGCTCTCCCGGCGGGGGGTACCAAGAGACCCAGTACTTC. This sequence encodes CASSSPGGGYQETQYF. The V call is TRBV7-2, the J call TRBJ2-5; 8 bases are a match to TRBD2. Germline V gene data show CDR1 as SGHTA and CDR2 as FQGNSA. CDR3 size: 16 residues. V lost 4 bases to trimming and J lost 0 bases; unmatched junction nucleotides: 7.

Of note for this clonotype: A much bigger clone sits one base away, suggesting this may be a read error. The rearrangement uses TRBV24-1 and TRBJ1-2, with TRBD1 identical over 7 bases. V shed 7 bases, J shed 3 bases, and the junction held 7 bases outside the gene matches. There are 14 residues in the CDR3. Germline values: CDR1 KGHDR, CDR2 SFDVKD. CDR3 bases: TGTGCCACCAGAGATGGGGACAGATACTATGGCTACACCTTC. Its translation is CATRDGDRYYGYTF.

The gene calls are TRBV2 and TRBJ1-6; D unresolved. The CDR3 contains 14 residues. Germline V gene lookup returns CDR1 SNHLY and CDR2 FYNNEI. Trimming pared 7 bases from V and 9 bases from J, leaving 16 bases between. The CDR3 DNA reads TGTGCCAGCACCGAGAGTTTGAAGGGTTCACCCCTCCACTTT. The encoded protein is CASTESLKGSPLHF.

The gene calls are TRBV5-1 and TRBJ1-5; D gene ambiguous. With 0 bases removed from V and 5 bases from J, the gap between germline ends came to 12 bases. The germline V gene has CDR1 SGHRS and CDR2 YFSETQ. CDR3 length: 15 residues. The DNA for the CDR3 is TGCGCCAGCAGCTTGGGAATTAGCGCGGATCAGCCCCAGCATTTT. This gives the protein CASSLGISADQPQHF.

This rearrangement joins TRBV7-3 to TRBJ1-1; TRBD1 matches at 7 bases. J lost 6 bases, V lost 2 bases, and 6 bases had no gene match. Germline CDR1 reads SGHTA; CDR2 reads FQGTGA. The CDR3 is 14 residues long. CDR3 region: CASSLDRVSPEAFF. CDR3 DNA sequence: TGTGCCAGCAGCTTAGACAGGGTGAGCCCTGAAGCTTTCTTT.